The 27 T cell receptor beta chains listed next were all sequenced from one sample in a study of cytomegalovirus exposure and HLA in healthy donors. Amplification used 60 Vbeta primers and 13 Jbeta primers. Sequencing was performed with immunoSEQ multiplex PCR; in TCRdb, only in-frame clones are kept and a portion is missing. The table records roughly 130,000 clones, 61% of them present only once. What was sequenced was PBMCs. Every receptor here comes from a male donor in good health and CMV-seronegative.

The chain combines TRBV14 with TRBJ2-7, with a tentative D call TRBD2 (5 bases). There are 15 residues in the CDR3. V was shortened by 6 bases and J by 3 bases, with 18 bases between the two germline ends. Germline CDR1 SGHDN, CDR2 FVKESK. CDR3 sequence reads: CASRLGRGSNYEQYF. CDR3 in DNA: TGTGCCAGCAGACTAGGTCGTGGGTCTAACTACGAGCAGTACTTC.

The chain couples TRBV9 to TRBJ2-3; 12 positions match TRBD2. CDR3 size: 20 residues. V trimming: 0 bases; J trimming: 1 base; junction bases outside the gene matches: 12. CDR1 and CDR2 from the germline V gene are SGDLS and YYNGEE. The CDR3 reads CASSVAPTSGGPIRTDTQYF. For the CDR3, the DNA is TGTGCCAGCAGCGTAGCCCCGACTAGCGGGGGCCCCATCCGCACAGATACGCAGTATTTT.

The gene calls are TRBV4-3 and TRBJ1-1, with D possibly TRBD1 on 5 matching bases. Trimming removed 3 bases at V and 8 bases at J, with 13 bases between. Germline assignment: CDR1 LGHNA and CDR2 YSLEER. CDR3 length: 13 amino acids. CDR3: CASSHRLYREAFF. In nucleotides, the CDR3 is TGCGCCAGCAGCCACCGGCTATACAGGGAAGCTTTCTTT.

CDR3 DNA: TGTGCCAGCATGGGACAGGATACCTACGAGCAGTACTTC. This sequence encodes CASMGQDTYEQYF. The gene calls are TRBV6-1 and TRBJ2-7, with 8 bases lining up with TRBD1. Germline CDR1 and CDR2: MNHNS and SASEGT. CDR3 length equals 13 residues. The V and J ends lost 7 bases and 2 bases, in that order; junction bases with no gene match: 4.

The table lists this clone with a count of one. The CDR3 nucleotides are TGTGCCAGCAGCGTAGGGACAGGGATGGGTCAAGAGACCCAGTACTTC. Protein sequence: CASSVGTGMGQETQYF. The chain links TRBV9 to TRBJ2-5; 8 positions agree with TRBD1. The V segment lost 0 bases and the J segment 2 bases; nucleotides outside the gene matches: 6. Germline-derived CDR1 and CDR2 are SGDLS and YYNGEE. CDR3 length: 16 amino acids.

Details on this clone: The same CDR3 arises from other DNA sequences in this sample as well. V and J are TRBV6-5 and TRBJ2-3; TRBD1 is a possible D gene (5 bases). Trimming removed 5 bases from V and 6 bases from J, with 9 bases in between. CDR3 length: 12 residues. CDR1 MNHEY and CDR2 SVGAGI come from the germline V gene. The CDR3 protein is CASSRGRDTQYF. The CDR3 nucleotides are TGTGCCAGCAGTAGGGGCAGGGATACGCAGTATTTT.

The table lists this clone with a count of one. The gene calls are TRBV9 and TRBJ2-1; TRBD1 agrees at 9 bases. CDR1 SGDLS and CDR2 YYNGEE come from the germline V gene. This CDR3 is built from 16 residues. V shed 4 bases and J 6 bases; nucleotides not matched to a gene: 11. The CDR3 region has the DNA TGTGCCAGCAGCACCCATCCGGGACAGGGAAGCAATGAGCAGTTCTTC. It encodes CASSTHPGQGSNEQFF.

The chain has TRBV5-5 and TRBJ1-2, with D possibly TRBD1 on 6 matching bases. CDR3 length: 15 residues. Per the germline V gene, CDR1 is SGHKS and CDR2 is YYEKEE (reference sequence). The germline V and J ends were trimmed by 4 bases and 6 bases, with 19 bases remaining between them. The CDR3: CASSPSQGRSNGYTF. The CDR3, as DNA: TGTGCCAGCAGCCCATCACAGGGAAGATCGAATGGCTACACCTTC.

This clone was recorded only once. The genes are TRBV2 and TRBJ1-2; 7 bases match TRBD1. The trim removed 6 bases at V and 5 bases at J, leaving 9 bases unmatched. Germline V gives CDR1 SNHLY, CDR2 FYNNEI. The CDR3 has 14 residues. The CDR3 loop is CASRSGTAGYGYTF. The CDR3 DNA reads TGTGCCAGCAGGTCCGGGACAGCCGGTTATGGCTACACCTTC.

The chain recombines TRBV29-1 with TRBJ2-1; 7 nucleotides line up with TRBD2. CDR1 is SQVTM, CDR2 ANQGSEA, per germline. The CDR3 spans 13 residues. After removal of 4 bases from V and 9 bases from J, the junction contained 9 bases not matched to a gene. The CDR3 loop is CSVVGGRSGEQFF. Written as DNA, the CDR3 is TGCAGCGTTGTGGGGGGGAGATCTGGTGAGCAGTTCTTC.

CDR3 residues: CASTDEEQGTEAFF. The CDR3 DNA reads TGTGCCAGCACCGACGAGGAACAGGGCACTGAAGCTTTCTTT. This chain connects TRBV6-5 to TRBJ1-1, with D maybe TRBD1 (6 bases). V dropped 7 bases and J dropped 4 bases, with 16 bases sitting between them. CDR1 and CDR2 (germline): MNHEY, SVGAGI. The CDR3 sequence is 14 residues long.

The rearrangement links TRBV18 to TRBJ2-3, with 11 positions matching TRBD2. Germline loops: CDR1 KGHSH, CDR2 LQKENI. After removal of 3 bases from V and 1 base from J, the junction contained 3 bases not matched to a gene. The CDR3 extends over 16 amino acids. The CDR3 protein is CASSPPLAGGTDTQYF. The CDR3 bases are TGTGCCAGCTCACCTCCACTAGCGGGGGGCACAGATACGCAGTATTTT.

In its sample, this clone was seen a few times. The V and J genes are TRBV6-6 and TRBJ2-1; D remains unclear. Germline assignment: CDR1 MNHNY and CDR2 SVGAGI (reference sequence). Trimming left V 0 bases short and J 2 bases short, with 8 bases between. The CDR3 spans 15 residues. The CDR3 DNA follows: TGTGCCAGCAGTTACTCGAGTGAACCCTACAATGAGCAGTTCTTC. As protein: CASSYSSEPYNEQFF.

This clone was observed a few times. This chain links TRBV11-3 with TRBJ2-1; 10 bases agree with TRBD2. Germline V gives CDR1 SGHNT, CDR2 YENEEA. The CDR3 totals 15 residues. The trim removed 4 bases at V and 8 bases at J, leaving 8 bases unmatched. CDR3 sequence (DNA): TGTGCCAGCAGCTCCGCTAGCGGGGGTCTCTATGAGCAGTTCTTC. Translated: CASSSASGGLYEQFF.

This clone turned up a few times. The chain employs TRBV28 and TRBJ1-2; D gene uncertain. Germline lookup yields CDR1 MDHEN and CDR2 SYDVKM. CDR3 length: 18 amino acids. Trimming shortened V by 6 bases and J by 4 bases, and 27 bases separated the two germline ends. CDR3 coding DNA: TGTGCCAGCAGCGCCGCCCCGACATTTTCTTCAATTCCCTATGGCTACACCTTC. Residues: CASSAAPTFSSIPYGYTF.

CDR3 nucleotide sequence: TGTGCCAGCAGCTTAGCCGGGACAGGGCCATACAATGAGCAGTTCTTC. Translation: CASSLAGTGPYNEQFF. The chain joins TRBV7-2 to TRBJ2-1, with TRBD1 matching 9 bases. Per the germline V gene, CDR1 is SGHTA and CDR2 is FQGNSA. The length of the CDR3 is 16 residues. Germline trimming cut 0 bases from V and 4 bases from J; bases unmatched to any gene: 4.

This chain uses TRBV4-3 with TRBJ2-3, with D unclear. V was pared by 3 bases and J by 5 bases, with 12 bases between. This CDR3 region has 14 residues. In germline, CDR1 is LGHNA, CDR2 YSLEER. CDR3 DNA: TGCGCCAGCAGCCAGTTCCCCGCAGTAGATACGCAGTATTTT. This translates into CASSQFPAVDTQYF.

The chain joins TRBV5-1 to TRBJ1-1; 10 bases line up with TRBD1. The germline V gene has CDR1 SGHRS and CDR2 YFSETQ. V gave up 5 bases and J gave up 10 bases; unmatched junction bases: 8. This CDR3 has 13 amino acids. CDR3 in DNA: TGCGCCAGCAGTCCCGGGACAGGGGTTCGAGCTTTCTTT. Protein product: CASSPGTGVRAFF.

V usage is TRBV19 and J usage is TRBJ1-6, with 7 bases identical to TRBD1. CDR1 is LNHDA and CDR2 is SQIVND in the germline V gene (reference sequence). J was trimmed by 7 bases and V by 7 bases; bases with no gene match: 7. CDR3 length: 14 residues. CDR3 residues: CASTRGTENSPLHF. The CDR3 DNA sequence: TGTGCCAGTACTCGGGGGACAGAGAATTCACCCCTCCACTTT.

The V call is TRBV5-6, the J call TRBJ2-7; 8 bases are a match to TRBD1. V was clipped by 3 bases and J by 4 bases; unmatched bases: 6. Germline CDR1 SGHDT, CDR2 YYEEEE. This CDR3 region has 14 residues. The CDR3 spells CASSSGQGRYEQYF. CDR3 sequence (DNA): TGTGCCAGCAGCTCCGGACAGGGACGGTACGAGCAGTACTTC.

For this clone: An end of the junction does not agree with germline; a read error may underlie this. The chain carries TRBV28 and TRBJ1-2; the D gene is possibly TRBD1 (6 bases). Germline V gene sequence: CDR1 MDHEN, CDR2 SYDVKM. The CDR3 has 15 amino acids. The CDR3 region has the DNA TGTGCCAGCAGTTTACGTCTGGCGGGAGGGGGTGGCTACCCCTTC. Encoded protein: CASSLRLAGGGGYPF.

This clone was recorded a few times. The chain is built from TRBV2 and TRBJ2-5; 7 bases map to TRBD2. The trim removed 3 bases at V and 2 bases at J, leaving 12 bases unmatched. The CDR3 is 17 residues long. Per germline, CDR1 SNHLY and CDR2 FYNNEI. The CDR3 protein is CASSDPSGGDFQETQYF. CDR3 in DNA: TGTGCCAGCAGTGATCCGTCTGGGGGGGATTTTCAAGAGACCCAGTACTTC. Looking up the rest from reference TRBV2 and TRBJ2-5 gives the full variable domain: EPEVTQTPSHQVTQMGQEVILRCVPISNHLYFYWYRQILGQKVEFLVSFYNNEISEKSEIFDDQFSVERPDGSNFTLKIRSTKLEDSAMYFCASSDPSGGDFQETQYFGPGTRLLVL.

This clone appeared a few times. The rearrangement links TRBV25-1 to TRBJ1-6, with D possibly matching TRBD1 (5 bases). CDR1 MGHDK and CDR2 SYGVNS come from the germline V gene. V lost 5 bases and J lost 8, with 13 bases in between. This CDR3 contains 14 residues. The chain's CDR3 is CASSFQGGYSPLHF. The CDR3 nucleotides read TGTGCCAGCAGTTTCCAGGGCGGATATTCACCCCTCCACTTT.

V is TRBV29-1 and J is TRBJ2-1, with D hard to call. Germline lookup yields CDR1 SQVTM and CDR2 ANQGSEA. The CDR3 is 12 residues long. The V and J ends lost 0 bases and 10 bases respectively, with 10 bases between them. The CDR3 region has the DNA TGCAGCGTTGAAGATGAAGGCAGGGAGCAGTTCTTC. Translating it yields CSVEDEGREQFF.

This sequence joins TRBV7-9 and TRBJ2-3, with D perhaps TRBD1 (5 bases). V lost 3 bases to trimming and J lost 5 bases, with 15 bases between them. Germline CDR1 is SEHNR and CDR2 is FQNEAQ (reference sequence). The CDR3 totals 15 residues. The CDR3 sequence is CASSFSAYTGDTQYF. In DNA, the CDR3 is TGTGCCAGCAGCTTTTCAGCCTATACAGGAGATACGCAGTATTTT. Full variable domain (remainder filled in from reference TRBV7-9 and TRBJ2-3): DTGVSQNPRHKITKRGQNVTFRCDPISEHNRLYWYRQTLGQGPEFLTYFQNEAQLEKSRLLSDRFSAERPKGSFSTLEIQRTEQGDSAMYLCASSFSAYTGDTQYFGPGTRLTVL.

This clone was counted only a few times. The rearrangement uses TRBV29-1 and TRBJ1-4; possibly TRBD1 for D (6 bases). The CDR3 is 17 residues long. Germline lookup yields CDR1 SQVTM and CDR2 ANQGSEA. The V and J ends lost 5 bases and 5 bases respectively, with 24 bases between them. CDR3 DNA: TGCAGCGTTCGTGTATCCCGGGACACCACCTCCAATGAAAAACTGTTTTTT. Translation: CSVRVSRDTTSNEKLFF.

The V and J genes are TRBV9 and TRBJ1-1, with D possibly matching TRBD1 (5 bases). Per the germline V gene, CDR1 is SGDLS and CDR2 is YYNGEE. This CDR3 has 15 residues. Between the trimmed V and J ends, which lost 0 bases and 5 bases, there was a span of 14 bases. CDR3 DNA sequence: TGTGCCAGCAGCGTAGGTGGCACAGGATGGACTGAAGCTTTCTTT. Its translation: CASSVGGTGWTEAFF.